A selection of T cell receptor beta chains follows, all from one sample in a study of blood T cell repertoires in COVID-19. The method was immunoSEQ multiplex PCR; TCRdb's version includes in-frame clones alone and lacks a portion of them. This sample carries over 55,000 clones, more than 75% of them seen once, and the ten largest clones take under 25%. Sequenced material: peripheral blood. The receptors stem from a woman aged 55 to 70 with acute or convalescent COVID-19. Each CDR3 is given with its conserved first and last residue. The order of the fields is D gene, V gene, J gene, clone size, CDR3 protein, CDR3 DNA. D genes are given only for firm matches. Only some rows state a clone size, as once, few, many or a class for expanded clones.

d_call: .
v_call: TRBV7-8
j_call: TRBJ1-1
clone_size: .
cdr3_aa: CASSRRADSEAFF
cdr3_nt: TGTGCCAGCAGCCGCCGAGCGGATAGTGAAGCTTTCTTT

d_call: TRBD1
v_call: TRBV6-1
j_call: TRBJ1-3
clone_size: once
cdr3_aa: CASSEATGGTGNTIYF
cdr3_nt: TGTGCCAGCAGTGAAGCGACAGGGGGAACTGGAAACACCATATATTTT

d_call: TRBD2
v_call: TRBV5-1
j_call: TRBJ2-3
clone_size: few
cdr3_aa: CASSLQRGGTDTQYF
cdr3_nt: TGCGCCAGCAGCTTGCAACGCGGGGGGACAGATACGCAGTATTTT

d_call: TRBD1
v_call: TRBV4-3
j_call: TRBJ1-4
clone_size: .
cdr3_aa: CASSPHRGPNEKLFF
cdr3_nt: TGCGCCAGCAGCCCCCACAGGGGACCTAATGAAAAACTGTTTTTT

d_call: TRBD1
v_call: TRBV4-2
j_call: TRBJ1-6
clone_size: .
cdr3_aa: CASSGNLDRVGNSPLHF
cdr3_nt: TGTGCCAGCAGCGGAAACCTCGACAGGGTCGGCAATTCACCCCTCCACTTT

d_call: .
v_call: TRBV7-2
j_call: TRBJ2-1
clone_size: .
cdr3_aa: CASSLAGTRGHNEQFF
cdr3_nt: TGTGCCAGCAGCTTAGCCGGGACTAGGGGGCACAATGAGCAGTTCTTC

d_call: .
v_call: TRBV19
j_call: TRBJ1-5
clone_size: .
cdr3_aa: CASSIAAIPGNQPQHF
cdr3_nt: TGTGCCAGTAGTATTGCGGCAATCCCCGGGAATCAGCCCCAGCATTTT

d_call: .
v_call: TRBV27
j_call: TRBJ1-3
clone_size: .
cdr3_aa: CASSQHRAGNTIYF
cdr3_nt: TGTGCCAGCAGTCAACACAGAGCTGGAAACACCATATATTTT

d_call: TRBD2
v_call: TRBV2
j_call: TRBJ2-1
clone_size: .
cdr3_aa: CASSGTSYNEQFF
cdr3_nt: TGTGCCAGCAGCGGGACTAGCTACAATGAGCAGTTCTTC

d_call: TRBD2
v_call: TRBV7-9
j_call: TRBJ2-3
clone_size: .
cdr3_aa: CASSFRTSGGADTQYF
cdr3_nt: TGTGCCAGCAGCTTTAGGACTAGCGGGGGGGCAGATACGCAGTATTTT

d_call: .
v_call: TRBV4-1
j_call: TRBJ1-5
clone_size: .
cdr3_aa: CASSQAGYEPQHF
cdr3_nt: TGCGCCAGCAGCCAAGCGGGTTACGAGCCCCAGCATTTT

d_call: .
v_call: TRBV29-1
j_call: TRBJ2-2
clone_size: once
cdr3_aa: CSVDIGRGTGELFF
cdr3_nt: TGCAGCGTCGACATTGGCCGGGGGACCGGGGAGCTGTTTTTT

d_call: .
v_call: TRBV5-1
j_call: TRBJ1-2
clone_size: .
cdr3_aa: CASSVEYNYGYTF
cdr3_nt: TGCGCCAGCAGTGTTGAGTATAACTATGGCTACACCTTC

d_call: .
v_call: TRBV5-6
j_call: TRBJ2-7
clone_size: .
cdr3_aa: CASSSAPTGGTQQYF
cdr3_nt: TGTGCCAGCAGCTCAGCACCCACCGGGGGTACGCAGCAGTACTTC